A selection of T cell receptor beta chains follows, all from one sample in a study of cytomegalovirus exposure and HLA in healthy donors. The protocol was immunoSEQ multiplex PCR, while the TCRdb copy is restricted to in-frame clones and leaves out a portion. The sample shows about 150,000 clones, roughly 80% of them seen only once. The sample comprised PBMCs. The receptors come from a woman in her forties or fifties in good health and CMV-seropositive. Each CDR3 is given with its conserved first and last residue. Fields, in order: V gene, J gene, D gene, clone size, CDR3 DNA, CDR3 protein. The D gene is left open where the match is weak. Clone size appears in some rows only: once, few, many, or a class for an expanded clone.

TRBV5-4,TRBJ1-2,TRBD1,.,TGTGCCAGCAGCCCCTGGGACAGGGCAACGGGCGGCTACACCTTC,CASSPWDRATGGYTF
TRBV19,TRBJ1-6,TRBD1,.,TGTGCCAGTAGTACCCAGGGGGATTCACCCCTCCACTTT,CASSTQGDSPLHF
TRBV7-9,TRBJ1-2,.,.,TGTGCCAGCAGCCCGGGTCTCTATGGCTACACCTTC,CASSPGLYGYTF
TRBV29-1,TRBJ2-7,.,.,TGCAGCGTTGGTCCAAATGGGGCAGGCGAGCAGTACTTC,CSVGPNGAGEQYF
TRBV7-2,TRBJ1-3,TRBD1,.,TGTGCCAGCAGTCTAAAAGGGGGCTTCTCTGGAAACACCATATATTTT,CASSLKGGFSGNTIYF
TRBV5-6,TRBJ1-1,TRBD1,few,TGTGCCAGCAGCCCGAGACAGGGGGCGAACACTGAAGCTTTCTTT,CASSPRQGANTEAFF
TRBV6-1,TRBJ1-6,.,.,TGTGCCAGCAGTGCCGGGCAACTCGGACCCGGGGGACTTTCACCCCTCCACTTT,CASSAGQLGPGGLSPLHF
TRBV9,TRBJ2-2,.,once,TGTGCCAGCAGCCCCCAGACGGGAACCGGGGAGCTGTTTTTT,CASSPQTGTGELFF
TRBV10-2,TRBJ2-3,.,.,TGCGCCAGCAGTGAACCGGTCCTCTCAGATACGCAGTATTTT,CASSEPVLSDTQYF
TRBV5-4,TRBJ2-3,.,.,TGTGCCAGCAGCTCCGAAGCTGGGCGGGGCACAGATACGCAGTATTTT,CASSSEAGRGTDTQYF
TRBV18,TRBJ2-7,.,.,TGTGCCAGCTCGACGACAGGAGGTTTCCACGAGCAGTACTTC,CASSTTGGFHEQYF
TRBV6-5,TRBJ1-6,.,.,TGTGCCAGCACTCGGGGGACGTATTCACCCCTCCACTTT,CASTRGTYSPLHF
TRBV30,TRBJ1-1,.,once,TGTGCCTGGAGTGTATATGGGGGGGCTGAAGCTTTCTTT,CAWSVYGGAEAFF
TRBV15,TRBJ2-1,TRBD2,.,TGTGCCACCAGCGCGACTAGCGGGGGGTCCTCCTCCTACAATGAGCAGTTCTTC,CATSATSGGSSSYNEQFF
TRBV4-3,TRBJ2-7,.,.,TGCGCCAGCAGCCAAGGGGGGGGCAGGGGCTCCTACGAGCAGTACTTC,CASSQGGGRGSYEQYF
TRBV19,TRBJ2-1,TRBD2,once,TGTGCCAGTAGTATGGGGAGGGCTTGGGATGAGCAGTTCTTC,CASSMGRAWDEQFF
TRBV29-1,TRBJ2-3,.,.,TGCAGCGTAGGGGCCTTAGATACGCAGTATTTT,CSVGALDTQYF
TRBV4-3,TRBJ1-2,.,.,TGCGCCAGCAGCCAAGGATACAGGGACTATGGCTACACCTTC,CASSQGYRDYGYTF
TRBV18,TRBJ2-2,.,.,TGTGCCAGCTCACCACTGACCGAGGACGGGGAGCTGTTTTTT,CASSPLTEDGELFF
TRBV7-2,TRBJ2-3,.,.,TGTGCCAGCAGCTTAGTGTGGCGGGGTGGGGGCACAGATACGCAGTATTTT,CASSLVWRGGGTDTQYF
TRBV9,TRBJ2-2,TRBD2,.,TGTGCCAGCACGCAGACTAGCGGTGAGAACACCGGGGAGCTGTTTTTT,CASTQTSGENTGELFF
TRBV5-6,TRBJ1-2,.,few,TGTGCCAGCAGCTTGAATTACAGGGACTATGGCTACACCTTC,CASSLNYRDYGYTF
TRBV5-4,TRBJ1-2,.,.,TGTGCCAGCAGCTTGCCCACCCCAAGGGAGTCCCCTTCAAGCTACACCTTC,CASSLPTPRESPSSYTF
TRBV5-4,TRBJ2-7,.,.,TGTGCCAGCAGCTTCCGCGGGGTCTACGAGCAGTACTTC,CASSFRGVYEQYF
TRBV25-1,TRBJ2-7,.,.,TGTGCCAGCAGTGGACTTGGGGGGGCCCACGAGCAGTACTTC,CASSGLGGAHEQYF
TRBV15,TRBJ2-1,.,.,TGTGCCACCAGCAGAGATCCTACCGATGAGCAGTTCTTC,CATSRDPTDEQFF
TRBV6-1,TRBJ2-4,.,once,TGTGCCAGCAGCCTATCGGGGGGCCCCCCAGACTTC,CASSLSGGPPDF
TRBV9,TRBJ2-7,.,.,TGTGCCAGCAGCGTCCGCTACGAGCAGTACTTC,CASSVRYEQYF
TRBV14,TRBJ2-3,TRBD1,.,TGTGCCAGCAGCCAACCCGGGACAGGTTCGCCCACAGATACGCAGTATTTT,CASSQPGTGSPTDTQYF